Here is one T cell receptor (beta chain) with its context. Its antigen specificity is not known. Base qualities are not provided; no much larger clone lies one nucleotide away. The sample was run on an Illumina HiSeq 1500. The public sequencing data were trimmed at Q25 with fastp and processed into clonotypes with MiXCR by TCRdb, which kept only in-frame beta chains. When rows share a CDR3 protein, they turn into one entry using the most common DNA and genes. For this sample there are over 450,000 distinct CDR3 sequences; 11% appear just once. Of the sample, 9.5% to 13% falls within the top ten clones. This sample stems from a study of T cell repertoires in cytomegalovirus infection (dated by TCRdb to the late 2010s). With regard to the full study: Donor HLA type was relevant to the analysis, as public TCR beta signatures indicated carriage of CMV infection together with the matching HLA type. Overall study results and their limits: Carriers of CMV infection plus the relevant HLA type were discriminated by the cumulative frequency of public TCR beta family members in the study cohort and in an independent approximately 350-donor cohort. The ex vivo response was dominated by HLA-C-restricted CMV-specific TCR beta clonotypes, and the single most frequent clonotype in two of eight donors was supplied by these HLA-C-restricted clonotypes.

Including cysteine and phenylalanine, the CDR3 has 14 amino acids. Of all the DNA, just the CDR3 is kept, 42 bases in frame from base 1. Sequences SQVTM (CDR1) and ANQGSEA (CDR2) are obtained from the germline V gene. For this chain, trimming is 5 bases at the V end and 4 bases at the J end, and the number of junction bases without a gene match is 7. The sequenced material came from PBMCs. The sequence came from a human donor in good health (CMV status not recorded). Some clones in this sample may be carry-over from other donors' samples. The V and J genes are TRBV29-1 and TRBJ2-1; 8 bases in between match TRBD1. The CDR3 protein sequence reads: CSVLTGESYNEQFF. The DNA reads TGCAGCGTTTTGACAGGGGAAAGTTACAATGAGCAGTTCTTC.